The entry below describes one T cell receptor (beta chain). TCRdb's table, derived via immunoSEQ multiplex PCR, lists solely in-frame clones and lacks some. Among some 43,000 clones listed, 90% were seen once. A marrow graft followed busulfan-fludarabine conditioning, with cyclophosphamide on days +3 and +4. The data belong to a study of T cells after posttransplantation cyclophosphamide. Germline V gives CDR1 LNHDA, CDR2 SQIVND (reference sequence). The V end lost 0 bases, the J end lost 1 base, and 9 bases lay between the germline ends. The CDR3 runs 15 residues. V is TRBV19 and J is TRBJ2-5; D is unresolved. The sample in question was PBMCs, obtained around 63 days after allogeneic stem cell transplant with posttransplant cyclophosphamide. This clonotype originated in a male patient between 60 and 69 years old who received an allogeneic stem cell transplant from a related donor and was CMV-positive. The T cells may partly be graft donor cells. Here the CDR3 reads CASSIDGDFQETQYF. The CDR3, as DNA: TGTGCCAGTAGTATAGACGGCGACTTCCAAGAGACCCAGTACTTC.